These 31 T cell receptor beta chains were all obtained from the same sample, sequenced in a study of T cell responses to AZD1222 COVID-19 vaccine. Profiled with immunoSEQ multiplex PCR; TCRdb holds only in-frame clones, not every one. The sample consists of under 110,000 clones, 90% of them appearing once. Here the sequenced sample was peripheral blood, taken on day 0 of AZD1222 vaccination. These receptors all stem from an adult in good health.

V usage is TRBV11-2 and J usage is TRBJ1-1; D unclear. Germline-derived CDR1 and CDR2 are SGHAT and FQNNGV. Trimming cost V 0 bases and J 7 bases, with 9 bases left between them. This CDR3 region has 13 residues. The CDR3 is CASSLDSGVEAFF. The CDR3 DNA is TGTGCCAGCAGCTTAGATTCAGGCGTTGAAGCTTTCTTT.

V is TRBV27 and J is TRBJ2-6; D is tentatively TRBD1 or TRBD2 (5 bases each). V lost 4 bases and J 0 bases, leaving 7 bases between the germline ends. In germline, CDR1 is MNHEY, CDR2 SMNVEV (reference sequence). This CDR3 comprises 15 residues. CDR3 residues: CASSSGTSGANVLTF. The CDR3 DNA follows: TGTGCCAGCAGTTCAGGGACCTCTGGGGCCAACGTCCTGACTTTC.

This chain connects TRBV9 to TRBJ1-5; no clear D. Germline CDR1 SGDLS, CDR2 YYNGEE. The CDR3 sequence is 14 residues long. Trimming took off 2 bases at V and 0 bases at J, with 6 bases between the two ends. In DNA form, the CDR3 reads TGTGCCAGCAGCGTCGACGGTAGCAATCAGCCCCAGCATTTT. Its translation: CASSVDGSNQPQHF.

This rearrangement joins TRBV5-6 to TRBJ1-4; D ambiguous. This CDR3 is 14 amino acids long. The V gene lost 0 bases and the J gene lost 5 bases, with 8 bases spanning the gap. Germline V lookup: CDR1 SGHDT, CDR2 YYEEEE. CDR3 nucleotide sequence: TGTGCCAGCAGCTTGGTTTCAGAGAATGAAAAACTGTTTTTT. Protein product: CASSLVSENEKLFF.

The rearrangement joins TRBV28 to TRBJ2-7; D is perhaps TRBD1 or TRBD2 (6 bases each). Germline V gene lookup returns CDR1 MDHEN and CDR2 SYDVKM. This CDR3 is built from 14 residues. V dropped 6 bases and J dropped 5 bases, with 17 bases sitting between them. The CDR3 is CASRGGTGFHEQYF. The CDR3 DNA sequence: TGTGCCAGCAGGGGAGGTACAGGGTTCCACGAGCAGTACTTC. The full variable domain, completed using reference TRBV28 and TRBJ2-7, is DVKVTQSSRYLVKRTGEKVFLECVQDMDHENMFWYRQDPGLGLRLIYFSYDVKMKEKGDIPEGYSVSREKKERFSLILESASTNQTSMYLCASRGGTGFHEQYFGPGTRLTVT.

The rearrangement uses TRBV27 and TRBJ1-2; no firm D call. Trimming left V 4 bases short and J 3 bases short, with 9 bases between. This CDR3 region has 13 residues. Germline CDR1 and CDR2: MNHEY and SMNVEV (reference sequence). The CDR3 DNA follows: TGTGCCAGCAGTTACGGGGTGGACTATGGCTACACCTTC. This translates into CASSYGVDYGYTF.

This rearrangement joins TRBV5-6 to TRBJ1-4; tentatively, D is TRBD1 (5 bases). Per germline, CDR1 SGHDT and CDR2 YYEEEE. V dropped 5 bases and J dropped 6 bases, with 14 bases sitting between them. This CDR3 contains 14 residues. Written as DNA, the CDR3 is TGTGCCAGCAGTTCTGACGTGGGGGATGAAAAACTGTTTTTT. Translated, it gives CASSSDVGDEKLFF.

The chain recombines TRBV11-2 with TRBJ2-2; maybe TRBD2 (6 bases). The ends were cut back, 3 bases at V and 2 bases at J, with 10 bases in the middle. Germline lookup yields CDR1 SGHAT and CDR2 FQNNGV. The CDR3 totals 15 residues. CDR3 in DNA: TGTGCCAGCAGCTTTATTAGCGGAAACACCGGGGAGCTGTTTTTT. It encodes CASSFISGNTGELFF.

The V call is TRBV5-4, the J call TRBJ2-1, with no clear D. The CDR3 spans 13 residues. V lost 0 bases, J lost 6 bases, and 7 bases lay in between. Germline V gives CDR1 SGHNT, CDR2 YYREEE (reference sequence). CDR3 sequence (DNA): TGTGCCAGCAGCTTGGAGACTTTCAATGAGCAGTTCTTC. Residues: CASSLETFNEQFF.

The chain uses TRBV28 and TRBJ1-5; weak D call: TRBD1 (5 bases). Germline CDR1 is MDHEN and CDR2 is SYDVKM. CDR3 length equals 15 residues. The V gene lost 6 bases and the J gene lost 3 bases, with 15 bases spanning the gap. CDR3 sequence reads: CASSISGLNNQPQHF. The DNA of the CDR3 is TGTGCCAGCAGCATATCGGGGCTGAACAATCAGCCCCAGCATTTT.

The V and J genes are TRBV7-9 and TRBJ1-2; D gene unclear. The CDR3 contains 14 residues. Germline CDR1 reads SEHNR; CDR2 reads FQNEAQ (reference sequence). V lost 5 bases to trimming and J lost 8 bases, with 18 bases between them. In DNA, the CDR3 is TGTGCCAGCAGCCCACAATCGGGCCTAGGGGGCTACACCTTC. Translating it yields CASSPQSGLGGYTF.

The chain links TRBV6-5 to TRBJ1-2; TRBD1 matches at 8 bases. CDR3 length: 14 amino acids. The junction had 2 bases not matched to a gene; V was cut back by 0 bases and J by 5 bases. The germline V gene encodes CDR1 MNHEY and CDR2 SVGAGI. Written as DNA, the CDR3 is TGTGCCAGCAGTTACTCCGGACAGGGTTATGGCTACACCTTC. Its translation is CASSYSGQGYGYTF.

The J gene is TRBJ2-2, the V gene TRBV11-1; TRBD2 matches 9 bases. After removal of 5 bases from V and 1 base from J, the junction contained 5 bases not matched to a gene. This CDR3 is built from 16 residues. CDR1 is SGHAT, CDR2 FQDESV, per germline (reference sequence). The CDR3 nucleotides are TGTGCCAGCAGCATTAGCGGGGGTGAGAACACCGGGGAGCTGTTTTTT. As protein: CASSISGGENTGELFF.

This sequence joins TRBV5-6 and TRBJ2-7, with 11 bases aligning to TRBD2. The J segment lost 2 bases and the V segment lost 3 bases, leaving 10 bases of the junction unmatched. The germline V gene has CDR1 SGHDT and CDR2 YYEEEE. This CDR3 comprises 17 residues. CDR3 coding DNA: TGTGCCAGCAGCTCACTGACCGGGACTAGCGGCGCCTACGAGCAGTACTTC. This translates into CASSSLTGTSGAYEQYF.

This chain uses TRBV28 with TRBJ1-1; D uncertain. The ends were cut back, 8 bases at V and 3 bases at J, with 7 bases in the middle. The CDR3 has 11 amino acids. CDR1 is MDHEN and CDR2 is SYDVKM in the germline V gene. CDR3 sequence: CASVKDTEAFF. The DNA for the CDR3 is TGTGCCAGCGTAAAGGACACTGAAGCTTTCTTT.

This chain connects TRBV11-3 to TRBJ2-5, with a tentative D call TRBD1 (5 bases). The CDR3 has 14 amino acids. With 3 bases removed from V and 2 bases from J, the gap between germline ends came to 10 bases. Germline V CDR1 and CDR2: SGHNT, YENEEA. The CDR3, as DNA: TGTGCCAGCAGCTTCCTTGACAGACAAGAGACCCAGTACTTC. It codes for CASSFLDRQETQYF.

With respect to this clone: The same CDR3 is also encoded by other DNA sequences in this sample. J is TRBJ2-7 and V is TRBV15; D possibly corresponds to TRBD1 (6 bases). The CDR3 runs 14 residues. Germline CDR1 LNHNV, CDR2 YYDKDF (reference sequence). V was shortened by 3 bases and J by 0 bases, with 9 bases between the two germline ends. CDR3 coding DNA: TGTGCCACCAGCAGGACAGGCCTCTCCTACGAGCAGTACTTC. The encoded protein is CATSRTGLSYEQYF.

CDR3: CSYINPGQGLYEQYF. CDR3 sequence (DNA): TGCAGCTATATAAACCCCGGACAGGGTTTGTACGAGCAGTACTTC. The chain uses TRBV29-1 and TRBJ2-7, with 8 bases that match TRBD1. The CDR3 runs to 15 residues. V trimming: 8 bases; J trimming: 4 bases; junction bases outside the gene matches: 16. Germline-derived CDR1 and CDR2 are SQVTM and ANQGSEA.

This chain links TRBV10-1 with TRBJ1-2; D may be TRBD1 (5 bases). The V gene lost 4 bases and the J gene lost 5 bases, with 11 bases spanning the gap. This CDR3 region has 13 residues. The germline V gene has CDR1 WNHNN and CDR2 SYGVQD (reference sequence). The CDR3 nucleotides are TGCGCCAGCAGTGCGGGGGTAAATTATGGCTACACCTTC. Its translation is CASSAGVNYGYTF.

In DNA, the CDR3 is TGTGCCAGCAGGAAGGACAGACTTGGCTCTGGAAACACCATATATTTT. Protein product: CASRKDRLGSGNTIYF. The V call is TRBV2, the J call TRBJ1-3; possible D gene TRBD1, 6 bases. The CDR3 has 16 residues. Germline V lookup: CDR1 SNHLY, CDR2 FYNNEI. The V and J ends lost 6 bases and 0 bases respectively, with 15 bases between them.

The CDR3 DNA reads TGCGCCAGCAGCCAATACAAGAACACTGAAGCTTTCTTT. It encodes CASSQYKNTEAFF. This sequence joins TRBV10-2 and TRBJ1-1; D gene ambiguous. Germline lookup yields CDR1 WSHSY and CDR2 SAAADI. The CDR3 runs to 13 residues. The ends were cut back, 6 bases at V and 1 base at J, with 9 bases in the middle.

Only one count was recorded for this clone. The chain employs TRBV5-1 and TRBJ2-3; D is ambiguous. V shed 1 base and J shed 5 bases, with 11 bases lying between them. There are 14 residues in the CDR3. Germline CDR1 SGHRS, CDR2 YFSETQ. CDR3 protein: CASSLFQPGDTQYF. CDR3 nucleotide sequence: TGCGCCAGCAGCTTGTTCCAGCCAGGAGATACGCAGTATTTT.

The chain joins TRBV19 to TRBJ1-3; D is unclear. The CDR3 is 15 amino acids. Looked up from germline, CDR1 is LNHDA and CDR2 is SQIVND (reference sequence). V lost 5 bases, J lost 1 base, and 12 bases lay in between. The CDR3 sequence is CASSVDATSGNTIYF. The DNA for the CDR3 is TGTGCCAGTAGTGTGGACGCCACTTCTGGAAACACCATATATTTT.

V is TRBV5-5 and J is TRBJ1-2; D gene unclear. The CDR3 has 12 amino acids. CDR1 and CDR2 (germline): SGHKS, YYEKEE (reference sequence). The germline V and J ends were trimmed by 0 bases and 7 bases, with 7 bases remaining between them. The CDR3 region has the DNA TGTGCCAGCAGCTTGGCCTTATCTGGCTACACCTTC. This gives the protein CASSLALSGYTF.

This chain joins TRBV6-2 or TRBV6-3 and TRBJ2-7; D perhaps matches TRBD1 (5 bases). V dropped 0 bases and J dropped 4 bases, with 7 bases sitting between them. CDR3 length: 13 amino acids. Germline CDR1 MNHEY, CDR2 SVGEGT. The CDR3 DNA sequence: TGTGCCAGCAGTTACTCGACAGCATACGAGCAGTACTTC. As protein: CASSYSTAYEQYF.

This clone was found once. The chain combines TRBV6-1 with TRBJ2-1; D ambiguous. This CDR3 region has 15 residues. The germline CDR1 and CDR2 sequences are MNHNS and SASEGT. The ends were cut back, 1 base at V and 0 bases at J, with 7 bases in the middle. The CDR3 bases are TGTGCCAGCAGTGAAGGGCCCCGCTCCTACAATGAGCAGTTCTTC. Its translation: CASSEGPRSYNEQFF.

Regarding this clone: An end of the junction does not agree with germline; a read error may underlie this. The chain carries TRBV2 and TRBJ1-5; no definite D call. CDR1 and CDR2 (germline): SNHLY, FYNNEI. The CDR3 runs to 13 residues. CDR3 protein: CATSTDSNQPQHF. CDR3 sequence (DNA): TGTGCCACCAGTACTGATAGCAATCAGCCCCAGCATTTT.

CDR3 sequence reads: CASSFDGTEGSPLHF. As DNA, the CDR3 is TGTGCCAGCAGCTTCGACGGGACAGAAGGTTCACCCCTCCACTTT. The chain is built from TRBV5-6 and TRBJ1-6; 7 positions match TRBD1. The CDR3 covers 15 residues. Per the germline V gene, CDR1 is SGHDT and CDR2 is YYEEEE. Germline trimming cut 2 bases from V and 9 bases from J; bases unmatched to any gene: 8. The full variable domain, its missing parts supplied by reference TRBV5-6 and TRBJ1-6, is DAGVTQSPTHLIKTRGQQVTLRCSPKSGHDTVSWYQQALGQGPQFIFQYYEEEERQRGNFPDRFSGHQFPNYSSELNVNALLLGDSALYLCASSFDGTEGSPLHFGNGTRLTVT.

About this clone itself: Other DNA sequences in this sample translate to the same CDR3. The genes are TRBV7-9 and TRBJ2-2; D is ambiguous. Trimming removed 3 bases from V and 0 bases from J, with 5 bases in between. The CDR3 loop spans 14 amino acids. Germline CDR1 reads SEHNR; CDR2 reads FQNEAQ (reference sequence). The CDR3 nucleotides read TGTGCCAGCAGCTTGGGCTCGAACACCGGGGAGCTGTTTTTT. Its translation is CASSLGSNTGELFF.

The chain joins TRBV12-3 or TRBV12-4 to TRBJ1-1, with D unclear. This CDR3 is built from 13 residues. Deletions cut 2 bases from V and 0 bases from J, with 4 bases between. CDR3 loop: CASSLILNTEAFF. The CDR3 bases are TGTGCCAGCAGTTTAATTTTGAACACTGAAGCTTTCTTT.

Only a few counts were recorded for this clone. The CDR3 region is CASSWGQGPYNEQFF. The CDR3 nucleotides are TGTGCCAGCAGCTGGGGACAGGGTCCCTACAATGAGCAGTTCTTC. The gene calls are TRBV7-6 and TRBJ2-1, with TRBD1 matching over 9 bases. Germline V gene sequence: CDR1 SGHVS, CDR2 FNYEAQ. Trimming cost V 4 bases and J 2 bases; bases outside gene matches: 3. This CDR3 contains 15 residues.